The T cell receptor (beta chain) under discussion was sequenced for a study of blood T cell repertoires in COVID-19. On the study more broadly: Samples came from the United States, Italy and Spain, spanning acute and convalescent COVID-19. From T cells, B-cell-depleted T cells, or PBMCs came the material, which was cDNA or gDNA.

The CDR3 spans 18 residues. The germline V gene has CDR1 ENHRY and CDR2 SYGVKD. V trimming: 2 bases; J trimming: 5 bases; junction bases outside the gene matches: 16. Authors' processing steps: It was from reference gene primer amplification that nucleated cell counts were estimated. The repertoire was sequenced with immunoSEQ multiplex PCR; TCRdb's copy has only in-frame clones and lacks some. The V and J calls and clone size were taken over from that table, and D and trimming were inferred from the DNA. The data hold roughly 110,000 clones, with 84% observed a single time. This rearrangement joins TRBV10-3 to TRBJ2-5; 8 nucleotides match TRBD2. The sequenced material came from peripheral blood. The sequence was obtained from a middle-aged woman with acute or convalescent COVID-19. CDR3 DNA: TGTGCCATCAGTGAGATCCCGCCGGGACTAGGAGGTGATGAGACCCAGTACTTC. Protein: CAISEIPPGLGGDETQYF.